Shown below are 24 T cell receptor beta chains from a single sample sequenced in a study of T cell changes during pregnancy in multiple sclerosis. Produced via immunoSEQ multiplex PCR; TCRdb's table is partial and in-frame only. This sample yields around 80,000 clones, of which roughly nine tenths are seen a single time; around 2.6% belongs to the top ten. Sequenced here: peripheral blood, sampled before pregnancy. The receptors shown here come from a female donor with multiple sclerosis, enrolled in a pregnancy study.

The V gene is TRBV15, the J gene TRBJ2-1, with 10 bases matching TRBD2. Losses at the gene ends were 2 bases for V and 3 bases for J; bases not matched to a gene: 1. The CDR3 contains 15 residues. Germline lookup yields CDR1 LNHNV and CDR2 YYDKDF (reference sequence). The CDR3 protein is CATSRLAGDYNEQFF. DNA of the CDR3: TGTGCCACCAGCAGACTAGCGGGAGACTACAATGAGCAGTTCTTC.

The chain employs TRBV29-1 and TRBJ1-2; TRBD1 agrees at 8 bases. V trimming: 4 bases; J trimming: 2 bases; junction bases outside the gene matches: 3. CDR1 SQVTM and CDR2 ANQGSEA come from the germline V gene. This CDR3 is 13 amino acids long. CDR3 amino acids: CSVAGGPNYGYTF. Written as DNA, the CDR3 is TGCAGCGTTGCAGGGGGCCCGAACTATGGCTACACCTTC.

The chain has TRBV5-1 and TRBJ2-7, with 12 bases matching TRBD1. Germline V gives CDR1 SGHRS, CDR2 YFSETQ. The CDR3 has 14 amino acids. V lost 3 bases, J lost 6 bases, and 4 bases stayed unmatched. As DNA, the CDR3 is TGCGCCAGCAGCTGGGACAGGGGGCCGGGCGAGCAGTACTTC. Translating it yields CASSWDRGPGEQYF.

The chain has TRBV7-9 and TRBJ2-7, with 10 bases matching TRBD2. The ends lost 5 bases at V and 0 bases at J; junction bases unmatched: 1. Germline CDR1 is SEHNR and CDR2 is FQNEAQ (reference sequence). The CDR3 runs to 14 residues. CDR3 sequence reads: CASSASGSSYEQYF. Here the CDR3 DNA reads TGTGCCAGCAGCGCTAGCGGGAGCTCCTACGAGCAGTACTTC.

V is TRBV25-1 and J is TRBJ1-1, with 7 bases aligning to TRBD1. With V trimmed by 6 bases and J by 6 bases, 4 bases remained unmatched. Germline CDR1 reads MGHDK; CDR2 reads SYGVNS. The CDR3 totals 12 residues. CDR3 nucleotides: TGTGCCAGCAGGACAGGGTTTGCTGAAGCTTTCTTT. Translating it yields CASRTGFAEAFF.

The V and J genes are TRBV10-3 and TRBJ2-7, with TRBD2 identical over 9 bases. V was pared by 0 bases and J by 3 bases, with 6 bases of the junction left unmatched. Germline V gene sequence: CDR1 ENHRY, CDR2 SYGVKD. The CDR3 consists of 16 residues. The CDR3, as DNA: TGTGCCATCAGTGAGTCCCGAGCGGGGGGTAGCTACGAGCAGTACTTC. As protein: CAISESRAGGSYEQYF.

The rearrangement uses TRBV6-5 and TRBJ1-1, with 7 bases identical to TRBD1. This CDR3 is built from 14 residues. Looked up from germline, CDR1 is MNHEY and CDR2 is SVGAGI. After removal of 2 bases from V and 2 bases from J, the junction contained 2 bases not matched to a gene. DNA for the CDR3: TGTGCCAGCAGTTACAGGGGGCTAAACACTGAAGCTTTCTTT. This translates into CASSYRGLNTEAFF.

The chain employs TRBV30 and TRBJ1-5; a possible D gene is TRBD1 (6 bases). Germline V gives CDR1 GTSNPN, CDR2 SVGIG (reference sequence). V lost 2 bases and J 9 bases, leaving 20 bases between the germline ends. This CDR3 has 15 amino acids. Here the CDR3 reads CAWSQRTAGGGPQHF. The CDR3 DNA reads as TGTGCCTGGAGTCAAAGGACAGCCGGGGGGGGGCCCCAGCATTTT.

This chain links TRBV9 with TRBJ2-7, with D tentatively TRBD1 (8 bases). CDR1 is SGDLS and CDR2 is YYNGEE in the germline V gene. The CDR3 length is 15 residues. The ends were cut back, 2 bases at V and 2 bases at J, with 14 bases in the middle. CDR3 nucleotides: TGTGCCAGCAGCGTGGGGGGGACAGGCGCCTACGAGCAGTACTTC. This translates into CASSVGGTGAYEQYF.

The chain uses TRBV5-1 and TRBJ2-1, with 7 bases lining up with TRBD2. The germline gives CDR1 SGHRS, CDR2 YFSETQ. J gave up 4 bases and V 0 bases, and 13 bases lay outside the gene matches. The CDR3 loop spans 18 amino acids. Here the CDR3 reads CASSLDPVAGAFYNEQFF. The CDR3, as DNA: TGCGCCAGCAGCTTGGACCCAGTGGCGGGAGCGTTTTACAATGAGCAGTTCTTC.

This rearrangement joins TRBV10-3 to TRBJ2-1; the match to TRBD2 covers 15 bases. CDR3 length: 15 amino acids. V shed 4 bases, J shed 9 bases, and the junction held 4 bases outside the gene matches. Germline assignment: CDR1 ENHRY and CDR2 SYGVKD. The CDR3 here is CAISAGTSGRSEQFF. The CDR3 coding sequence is TGTGCCATCAGTGCCGGGACTAGCGGGAGGAGTGAGCAGTTCTTC.

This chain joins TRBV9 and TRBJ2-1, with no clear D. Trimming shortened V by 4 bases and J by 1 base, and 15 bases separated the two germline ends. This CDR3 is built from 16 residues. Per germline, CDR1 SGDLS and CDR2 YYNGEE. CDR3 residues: CASSPRGQKSYNEQFF. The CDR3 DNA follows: TGTGCCAGCAGCCCCCGTGGGCAGAAGTCCTACAATGAGCAGTTCTTC.

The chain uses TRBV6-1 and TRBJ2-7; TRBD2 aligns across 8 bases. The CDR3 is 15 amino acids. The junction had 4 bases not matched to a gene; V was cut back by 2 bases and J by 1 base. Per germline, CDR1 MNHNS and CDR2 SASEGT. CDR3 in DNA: TGTGCCAGCAGTGAATGGCGGGAGGCGTCCTACGAGCAGTACTTC. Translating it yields CASSEWREASYEQYF.

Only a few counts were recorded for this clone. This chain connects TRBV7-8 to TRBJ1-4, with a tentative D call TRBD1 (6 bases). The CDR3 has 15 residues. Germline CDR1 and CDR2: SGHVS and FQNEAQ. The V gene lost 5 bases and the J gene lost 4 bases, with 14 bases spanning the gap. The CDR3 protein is CASSTRQGFNEKLFF. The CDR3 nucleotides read TGTGCCAGCAGCACCCGGCAGGGGTTTAATGAAAAACTGTTTTTT.

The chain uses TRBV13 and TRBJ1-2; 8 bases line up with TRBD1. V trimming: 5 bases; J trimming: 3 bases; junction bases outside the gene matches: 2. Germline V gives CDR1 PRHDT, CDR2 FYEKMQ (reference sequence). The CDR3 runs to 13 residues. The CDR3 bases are TGTGCCAGCAGCGGACAGGGACACTATGGCTACACCTTC. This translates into CASSGQGHYGYTF.

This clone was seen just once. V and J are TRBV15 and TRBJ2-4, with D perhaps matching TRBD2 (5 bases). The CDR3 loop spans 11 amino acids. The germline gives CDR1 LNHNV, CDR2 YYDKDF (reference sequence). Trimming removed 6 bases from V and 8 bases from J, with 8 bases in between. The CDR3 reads CATSSGDIQYF. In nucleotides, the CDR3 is TGTGCCACCAGTTCCGGGGACATTCAGTACTTC.

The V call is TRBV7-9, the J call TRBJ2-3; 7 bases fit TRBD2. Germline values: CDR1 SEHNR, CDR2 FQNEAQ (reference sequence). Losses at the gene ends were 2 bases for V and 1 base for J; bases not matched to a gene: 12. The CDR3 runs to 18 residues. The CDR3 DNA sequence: TGTGCCAGCAGCTTAAGCAGCGGGACCCTTTTTGGCACAGATACGCAGTATTTT. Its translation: CASSLSSGTLFGTDTQYF. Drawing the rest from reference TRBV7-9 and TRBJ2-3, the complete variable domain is DTGVSQNPRHKITKRGQNVTFRCDPISEHNRLYWYRQTLGQGPEFLTYFQNEAQLEKSRLLSDRFSAERPKGSFSTLEIQRTEQGDSAMYLCASSLSSGTLFGTDTQYFGPGTRLTVL.

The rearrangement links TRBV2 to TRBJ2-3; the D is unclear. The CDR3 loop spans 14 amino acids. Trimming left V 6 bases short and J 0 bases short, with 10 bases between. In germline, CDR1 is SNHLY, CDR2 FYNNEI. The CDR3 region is CASSERVSTDTQYF. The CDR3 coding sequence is TGTGCCAGCAGCGAAAGAGTTAGCACAGATACGCAGTATTTT.

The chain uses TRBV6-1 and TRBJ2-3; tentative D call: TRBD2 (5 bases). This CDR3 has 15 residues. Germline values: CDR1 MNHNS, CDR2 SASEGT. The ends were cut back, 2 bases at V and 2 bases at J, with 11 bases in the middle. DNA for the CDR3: TGTGCCAGCAGTGAAAGGCGAGCGGCCACAGATACGCAGTATTTT. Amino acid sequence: CASSERRAATDTQYF.

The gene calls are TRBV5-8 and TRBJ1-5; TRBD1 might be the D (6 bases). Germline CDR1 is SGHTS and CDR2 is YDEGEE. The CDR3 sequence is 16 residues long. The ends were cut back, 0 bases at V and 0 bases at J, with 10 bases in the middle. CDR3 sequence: CASSLVTGLSNQPQHF. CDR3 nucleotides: TGTGCCAGCAGCTTGGTGACAGGTCTTAGCAATCAGCCCCAGCATTTT.

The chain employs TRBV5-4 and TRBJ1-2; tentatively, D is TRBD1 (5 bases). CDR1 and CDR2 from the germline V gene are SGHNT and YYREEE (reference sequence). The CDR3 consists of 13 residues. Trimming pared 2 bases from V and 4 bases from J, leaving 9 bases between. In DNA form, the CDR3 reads TGTGCCAGCAGCTTTAGGGGCCTCTATGGCTACACCTTC. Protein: CASSFRGLYGYTF.

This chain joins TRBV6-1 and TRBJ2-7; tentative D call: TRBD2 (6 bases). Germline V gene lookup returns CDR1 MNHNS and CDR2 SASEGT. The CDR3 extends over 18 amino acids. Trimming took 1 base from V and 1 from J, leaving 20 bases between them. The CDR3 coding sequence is TGTGCCAGCAGTGAAGGAGGGATACTGCGGGATAGTTCCTACGAGCAGTACTTC. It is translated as CASSEGGILRDSSYEQYF.

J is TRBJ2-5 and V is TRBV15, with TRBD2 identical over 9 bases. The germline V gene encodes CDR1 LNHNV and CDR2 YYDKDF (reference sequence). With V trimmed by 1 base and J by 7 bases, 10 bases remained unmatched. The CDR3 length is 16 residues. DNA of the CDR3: TGTGCCACCAGCAGAGTTCTAGCGGGGCCCGCGGGGACCCAGTACTTC. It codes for CATSRVLAGPAGTQYF.

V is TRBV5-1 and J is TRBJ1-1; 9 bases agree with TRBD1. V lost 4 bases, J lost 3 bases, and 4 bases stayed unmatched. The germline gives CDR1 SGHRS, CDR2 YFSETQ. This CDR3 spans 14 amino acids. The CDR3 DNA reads TGCGCCAGCAGCCCACGGACAGGGGACACTGAAGCTTTCTTT. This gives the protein CASSPRTGDTEAFF.